The 7 T cell receptor beta chains in this list originate from one sample, sequenced in a study of cytomegalovirus exposure and HLA in healthy donors. The protocol was immunoSEQ multiplex PCR, while the TCRdb copy is restricted to in-frame clones and leaves out a portion. The data contain about 160,000 clones, about 90% of them singletons. Sequencing used PBMCs. The source is a man aged 18-30 years in good health and CMV-seropositive.

This clone has only a few counts. The genes are TRBV5-4 and TRBJ1-2, with D possibly TRBD1 on 5 matching bases. Per germline, CDR1 SGHNT and CDR2 YYREEE (reference sequence). The CDR3 spans 12 residues. V lost 0 bases and J lost 6, with 6 bases in between. The CDR3 coding sequence is TGTGCCAGCAGCTTGGACAGGAATGGCTACACCTTC. It encodes CASSLDRNGYTF.

Concerning this clone itself: Mismatch with germline at one junction end may stem from a read error. V usage is TRBV7-7 and J usage is TRBJ2-1, with 8 bases lining up with TRBD1. Germline loops: CDR1 SSHAT, CDR2 FNYEAQ (reference sequence). This CDR3 comprises 15 residues. CDR3 nucleotide sequence: TGTGCTAGCAGCCAGGACAGGGAACGCTACAATGAGCAGTTCTTC. It translates to CASSQDRERYNEQFF.

The rearrangement uses TRBV2 and TRBJ1-2, with 8 bases that match TRBD1. This CDR3 has 13 amino acids. Per the germline V gene, CDR1 is SNHLY and CDR2 is FYNNEI. Trimming cost V 6 bases and J 3 bases; bases outside gene matches: 3. As DNA, the CDR3 is TGTGCCAGCAGAGGACAGGGTGACTATGGCTACACCTTC. Encoded protein: CASRGQGDYGYTF.

The CDR3 protein is CASSPAPTALQETQYF. DNA of the CDR3: TGTGCCAGCAGCCCGGCCCCGACAGCTCTCCAGGAGACCCAGTACTTC. V gene TRBV9 combines with J gene TRBJ2-5; TRBD1 might be the D (5 bases). This CDR3 is 16 amino acids long. V was cut by 4 bases and J by 5 bases, with 21 bases left in between. CDR1 is SGDLS, CDR2 YYNGEE, per germline.

The J gene is TRBJ1-3, the V gene TRBV19; D not certain. From germline, CDR1 is LNHDA and CDR2 SQIVND (reference sequence). V was shortened by 4 bases and J by 0 bases, with 16 bases between the two germline ends. The CDR3 runs 17 residues. CDR3 loop: CASSNHLVGASGNTIYF. CDR3 DNA sequence: TGTGCCAGTAGTAACCATCTCGTGGGAGCCTCTGGAAACACCATATATTTT.

The CDR3 reads CASSPPSSGSLNEQFF. The CDR3 bases are TGTGCCAGCTCACCACCTTCTAGCGGGAGTTTGAATGAGCAGTTCTTC. The chain employs TRBV18 and TRBJ2-1; 10 bases match TRBD2. The germline V gene has CDR1 KGHSH and CDR2 LQKENI. The CDR3 covers 16 residues. The trim removed 0 bases at V and 7 bases at J, leaving 6 bases unmatched. The full variable domain, in which reference TRBV18 and TRBJ2-1 provide the parts outside the CDR3, is NAGVMQNPRHLVRRRGQEARLRCSPMKGHSHVYWYRQLPEEGLKFMVYLQKENIIDESGMPKERFSAEFPKEGPSILRIQQVVRGDSAAYFCASSPPSSGSLNEQFFGPGTRLTVL.

The chain has TRBV21-1 and TRBJ1-5; the D segment call TRBD1 is taken from the table without a DNA check. TRBV21-1 is termed a pseudogene. The CDR3 has 16 residues. DNA for the CDR3: TGTGCCAGCAGCTCACAGGGGGGACAATGGAATCAGCCCCAGCATTTT. Translating it yields CASSSQGGQWNQPQHF.